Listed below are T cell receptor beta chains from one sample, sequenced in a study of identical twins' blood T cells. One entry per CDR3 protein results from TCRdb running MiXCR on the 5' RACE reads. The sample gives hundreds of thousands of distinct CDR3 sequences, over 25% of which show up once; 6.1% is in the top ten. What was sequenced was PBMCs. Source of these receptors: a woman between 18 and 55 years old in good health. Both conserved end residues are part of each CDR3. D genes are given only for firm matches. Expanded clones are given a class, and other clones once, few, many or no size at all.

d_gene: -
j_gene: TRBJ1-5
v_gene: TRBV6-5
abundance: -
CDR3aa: CASSPIFGQPQHF
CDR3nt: TGTGCCAGCAGTCCGATTTTTGGGCAGCCCCAGCATTTT

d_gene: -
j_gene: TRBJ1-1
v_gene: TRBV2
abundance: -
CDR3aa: CASRRGARGMNTEAFF
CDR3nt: TGTGCCAGTCGACGGGGGGCAAGAGGAATGAACACTGAAGCTTTCTTT

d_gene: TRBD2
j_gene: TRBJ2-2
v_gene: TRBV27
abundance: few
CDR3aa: CASSQRLAGTGELFF
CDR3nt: TGTGCCAGCAGCCAGAGACTAGCGGGCACCGGGGAGCTGTTTTTT

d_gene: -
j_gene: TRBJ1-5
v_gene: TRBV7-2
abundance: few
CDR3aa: CASSRGRSNQPQHF
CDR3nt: TGTGCCAGCAGCCGAGGTAGAAGCAATCAGCCCCAGCATTTT

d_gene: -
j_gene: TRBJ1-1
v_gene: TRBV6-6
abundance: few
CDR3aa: CASRTDGGYTEAFF
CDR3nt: TGTGCCAGCAGGACGGACGGGGGGTACACTGAAGCTTTCTTT

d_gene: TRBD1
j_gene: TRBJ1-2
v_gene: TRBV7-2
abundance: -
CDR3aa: CASSLAGQGTYTF
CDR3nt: TGTGCCAGCAGCTTGGCGGGACAGGGGACCTACACCTTC

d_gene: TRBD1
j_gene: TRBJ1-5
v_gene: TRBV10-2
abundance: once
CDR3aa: CASSRTGGVNQPQHF
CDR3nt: TGCGCCAGCAGCCGGACAGGGGGCGTCAATCAGCCCCAGCATTTT

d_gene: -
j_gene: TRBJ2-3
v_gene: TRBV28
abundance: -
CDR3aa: CASTMDRVSTDTQYF
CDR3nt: TGTGCCAGCACCATGGACAGAGTTAGCACAGATACGCAGTATTTT

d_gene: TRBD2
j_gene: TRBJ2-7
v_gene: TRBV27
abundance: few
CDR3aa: CASSSLAGVNYEQYF
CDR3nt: TGTGCCAGCAGTTCCCTAGCGGGCGTAAACTACGAGCAGTACTTC

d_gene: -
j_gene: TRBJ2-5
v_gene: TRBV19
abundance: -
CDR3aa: CASSIVAGTETQYF
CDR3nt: TGTGCCAGTAGTATAGTAGCAGGGACGGAGACCCAGTACTTC

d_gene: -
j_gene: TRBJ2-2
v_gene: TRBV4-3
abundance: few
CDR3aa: CASSQENHRGELFF
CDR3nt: TGCGCCAGCAGCCAAGAAAATCATAGAGGGGAGCTGTTTTTT

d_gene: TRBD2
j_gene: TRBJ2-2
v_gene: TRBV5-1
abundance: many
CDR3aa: CASSNRLAENTGELFF
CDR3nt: TGCGCCAGCAGCAACAGACTAGCGGAGAACACCGGGGAGCTGTTTTTT

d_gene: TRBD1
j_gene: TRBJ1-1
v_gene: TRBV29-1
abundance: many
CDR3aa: CSALRDSEAFF
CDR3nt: TGCAGCGCGTTGAGGGACAGTGAAGCTTTCTTT

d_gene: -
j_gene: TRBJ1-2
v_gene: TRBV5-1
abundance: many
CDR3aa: CASSLEISSYGYTF
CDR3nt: TGCGCCAGCAGCTTGGAAATCAGCAGCTATGGCTACACCTTC

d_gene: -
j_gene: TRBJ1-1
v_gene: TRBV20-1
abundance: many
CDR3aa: CSADWGTEAFF
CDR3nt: TGCAGTGCTGACTGGGGGACTGAAGCTTTCTTT

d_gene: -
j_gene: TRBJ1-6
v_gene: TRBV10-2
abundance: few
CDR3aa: CASSGGNNSPLHF
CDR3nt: TGCGCCAGCAGTGGGGGTAATAATTCACCCCTCCACTTT

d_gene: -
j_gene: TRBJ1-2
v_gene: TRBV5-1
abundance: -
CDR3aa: CASSIEENGYTF
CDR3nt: TGCGCCAGCAGTATTGAGGAGAATGGCTACACCTTC

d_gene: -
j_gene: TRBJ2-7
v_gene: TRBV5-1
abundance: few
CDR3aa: CASSLAGNYEQYF
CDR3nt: TGCGCCAGCAGCTTGGCGGGTAACTACGAGCAGTACTTC

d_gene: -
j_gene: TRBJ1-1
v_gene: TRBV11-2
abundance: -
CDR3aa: CASSLSWMVGTEAFF
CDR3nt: TGTGCCAGCAGCTTAAGTTGGATGGTTGGCACTGAAGCTTTCTTT

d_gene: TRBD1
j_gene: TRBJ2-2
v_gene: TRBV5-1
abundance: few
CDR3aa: CASSYTQGISNTGELFF
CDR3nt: TGCGCCAGCAGCTACACACAGGGGATAAGTAACACCGGGGAGCTGTTTTTT